The clone carrying this T cell receptor beta chain occurred a few times. Antigen: not known. The V gene lost 6 bases and the J gene lost 3 bases, with 6 bases spanning the gap. The CDR3 spans 11 residues. Germline CDR1 and CDR2: SQVTM and ANQGSEA. The data are from a study of response to subunit inactivated influenza vaccine. Study conclusions and caveats: There was a suggestion from the authors that each seasonal influenza vaccination recruits few new T cells.

TCRdb passed the RT-PCR reads through MiXCR, listing each CDR3 protein once. The sample yields a few hundred thousand distinct CDR3 sequences, approximately 7.8% seen once. The TCR sequence derives from a man between 50 and 75 years old who received an inactivated influenza vaccine. The sequences come from PBMCs from blood, collected approximately 25 months after vaccination. The gene calls are TRBV29-1 and TRBJ2-1; no definite D call. The CDR3 here is CSVSNYNEQFF. CDR3 nucleotide sequence: TGCAGCGTCTCCAACTACAATGAGCAGTTCTTC.